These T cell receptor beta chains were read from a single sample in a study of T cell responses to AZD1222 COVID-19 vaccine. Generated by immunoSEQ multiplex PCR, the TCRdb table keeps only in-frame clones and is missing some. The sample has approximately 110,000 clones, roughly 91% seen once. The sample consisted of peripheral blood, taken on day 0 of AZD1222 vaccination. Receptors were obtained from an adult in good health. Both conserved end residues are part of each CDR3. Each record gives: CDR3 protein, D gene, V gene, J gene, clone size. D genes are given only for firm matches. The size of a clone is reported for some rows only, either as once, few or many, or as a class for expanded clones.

CDR3: CAIRDSSRQETQYF; D: -; V: TRBV10-3; J: TRBJ2-5; size: -
CDR3: CASSLVSNSPLHF; D: -; V: TRBV11-2; J: TRBJ1-6; size: -
CDR3: CASMSGTGYFQPQHF; D: TRBD1; V: TRBV10-2; J: TRBJ1-5; size: -
CDR3: CAIRAGLGNQPQHF; D: -; V: TRBV10-3; J: TRBJ1-5; size: few
CDR3: CASSAVSLNTEAFF; D: -; V: TRBV3-1/TRBV3-2; J: TRBJ1-1; size: -
CDR3: CASSPPGGVAGYTF; D: -; V: TRBV7-9; J: TRBJ1-2; size: few
CDR3: CASSPRLSYNEQFF; D: -; V: TRBV5-1; J: TRBJ2-1; size: -
CDR3: CASSYGGSTYEQYF; D: -; V: TRBV19; J: TRBJ2-7; size: -
CDR3: CARGAPVYQETQYF; D: -; V: TRBV21-1; J: TRBJ2-5; size: -
CDR3: CASRSTQGISYEQYF; D: -; V: TRBV5-1; J: TRBJ2-7; size: -
CDR3: CASSLVWPGSNQPQHF; D: -; V: TRBV5-5; J: TRBJ1-5; size: -
CDR3: CASSQETGLGTEAFF; D: -; V: TRBV14; J: TRBJ1-1; size: -
CDR3: CAGHSTGGANTGELFF; D: TRBD2; V: TRBV30; J: TRBJ2-2; size: -
CDR3: CASSAMPDTQYF; D: -; V: TRBV5-4; J: TRBJ2-3; size: once
CDR3: CASSPGGGSTSNQPQHF; D: -; V: TRBV5-8; J: TRBJ1-5; size: -
CDR3: CASSLEAPGGGSPLHF; D: -; V: TRBV11-2; J: TRBJ1-6; size: -
CDR3: CAWSERDRSTGELFF; D: TRBD1; V: TRBV30; J: TRBJ2-2; size: few
CDR3: CASSPYGSNEQYF; D: -; V: TRBV18; J: TRBJ2-7; size: -
CDR3: CAWSVLSGYTF; D: -; V: TRBV30; J: TRBJ1-2; size: -
CDR3: CASSNRDSNQPQHF; D: TRBD1; V: TRBV7-9; J: TRBJ1-5; size: -